This T cell receptor beta chain is from a study of blood T cell repertoires in COVID-19. About the research overall: The United States, Italy and Spain provided the acute and convalescent COVID-19 samples. Sources were T cells, B-cell-depleted T cells, or PBMCs; the material itself was cDNA or gDNA.

The germline V and J ends were trimmed by 3 bases and 11 bases, with 13 bases remaining between them. This CDR3 comprises 12 residues. Germline CDR1 and CDR2: SNHLY and FYNNEI. Per the authors' pipeline: By means of reference gene primer amplification, nucleated cell counts were estimated. Using immunoSEQ multiplex PCR, the repertoire was profiled, and TCRdb retains in-frame clones only, with some absent. Clone size and the V and J calls come from that table; the DNA yielded D and trimming. The top ten clones hold roughly 1.6% of a sample with over 300,000 clones, roughly 82% of them seen once. The V call is TRBV2, the J call TRBJ1-1, with D perhaps matching TRBD1 (5 bases). Sequencing was carried out using peripheral blood. This TCR came from a woman between 45 and 60 years old with acute or convalescent COVID-19. As DNA, the CDR3 is TGTGCCAGCAGTGAGGCCAGGGTTAGCGCTTTCTTT. This gives the protein CASSEARVSAFF.